Below, 7 T cell receptor beta chains from the same sample are listed, as sequenced in a study of glioma-infiltrating T cells. Amplification of TCR alpha and beta CDR3 regions from RNA used iRepertoire nested multiplex PCR. MiXCR, applied by TCRdb to the multiplex PCR reads, yields one record per CDR3 protein. Here the sample spans tens of thousands of distinct CDR3 sequences, 35% to 45% being singletons. Sample: glioma tissue, nonneoplastic brain tissue, or PBMCs (not recorded which). The receptor set was obtained from a human donor with low-grade glioma or glioblastoma, undergoing nonglioma brain surgery, or in good health (not recorded which).

This clonotype occurred many times. The rearrangement joins TRBV7-9 to TRBJ1-1; weak D call: TRBD1 (6 bases). This CDR3 is 15 amino acids long. V lost 5 bases and J 0 bases, leaving 13 bases between the germline ends. Germline lookup yields CDR1 SEHNR and CDR2 FQNEAQ (reference sequence). CDR3 nucleotide sequence: TGTGCCAGCAGCCCACGAGGACAGATGAACACTGAAGCTTTCTTT. Its protein is CASSPRGQMNTEAFF.

The count of this clonotype is one. The junction departs from the called germline gene at one end, perhaps through a read error. V and J are TRBV7-6 and TRBJ2-7; D remains unclear. The CDR3 has 14 amino acids. Germline V lookup: CDR1 SGHVS, CDR2 FNYEAQ. CDR3 sequence (DNA): TGCGCCAGCAGCTACGGCGACGGCCCCTACGAGCAGTACTTC. It is translated as CASSYGDGPYEQYF.

The chain has TRBV6-2 or TRBV6-3 and TRBJ2-1; no clear D. CDR1 is MNHEY and CDR2 is SVGEGT in the germline V gene. The CDR3 loop spans 14 amino acids. Trimming left V 8 bases short and J 3 bases short, with 14 bases between. CDR3 sequence: CASSTSAGYNEQFF. For the CDR3, the DNA is TGTGCCAGCTCCACATCGGCAGGCTACAATGAGCAGTTCTTC.

Turning to this clonotype: Because the CDR3 is missing its conserved closing phenylalanine or tryptophan, this is likely a read error. This chain uses TRBV27 with TRBJ1-3; possibly TRBD1 for D (5 bases). The V end lost 4 bases, the J end lost 7 bases, and 17 bases lay between the germline ends. The CDR3 covers 15 residues. CDR1 and CDR2 (germline): MNHEY, SMNVEV (reference sequence). The CDR3 spells CASSSTTVIRNTIYL. The CDR3 nucleotides read TGTGCCAGCAGTTCAACGACAGTGATAAGGAACACCATATATCTT.

For this clonotype: Germline is not matched at one junction end, which may reflect a read error. The chain combines TRBV7-9 with TRBJ2-1; D is ambiguous. The length of the CDR3 is 15 residues. Germline V gives CDR1 SEHNR, CDR2 FQNEAQ (reference sequence). The CDR3 reads CVSSSIGSSYNEQFF. In DNA form, the CDR3 reads TGCGTTAGCAGCTCGATAGGGTCCTCCTACAATGAGCAGTTCTTC.

The chain is built from TRBV7-2 and TRBJ2-7; D not resolved. The CDR3 runs to 15 residues. The germline V gene encodes CDR1 SGHTA and CDR2 FQGNSA. V was clipped by 3 bases and J by 6 bases, with 18 bases between them. Written as DNA, the CDR3 is TGTGCCAGCAGCTTCACTGGCTGGAGTGGTTTCGAGCAGTACTTC. Translated, it gives CASSFTGWSGFEQYF.

The rearrangement links TRBV4-1 to TRBJ1-5; D is undetermined. The CDR3 totals 15 residues. Germline-derived CDR1 and CDR2 are MGHRA and YSYEKL. V lost 2 bases and J lost 0, with 8 bases in between. The CDR3 nucleotides read TGCGCCAGCAGCCAATTGTACAATAGCAATCAGCCCCAGCATTTT. Encoded protein: CASSQLYNSNQPQHF.